Below, 18 T cell receptor beta chains from the same sample are listed, as sequenced in a study of blood T cell repertoires in COVID-19. Some clones are missing from TCRdb's copy, which holds only in-frame ones; the method was immunoSEQ multiplex PCR. The sample carries more than 300,000 clones, approximately 91% recorded once. The source material was peripheral blood. Source of these receptors: a woman in her seventies with COVID-19, enrolled during active disease.

The chain couples TRBV10-3 to TRBJ1-5; tentative D call: TRBD1 (6 bases). V lost 0 bases to trimming and J lost 1 base, with 7 bases between them. Germline CDR1 is ENHRY and CDR2 is SYGVKD. The CDR3 sequence is 15 residues long. The CDR3 coding sequence is TGTGCCATCAGTGAGTCCCAGGGGAGCAATCAGCCCCAGCATTTT. It yields the protein CAISESQGSNQPQHF.

This chain links TRBV21-1 with TRBJ1-5; the table's D call, TRBD1, has no DNA check behind it. TRBV21-1 is listed as a pseudogene. The CDR3 runs 13 residues. The CDR3 loop is CASSKDRSLPQHF. The CDR3, as DNA: TGTGCCAGCAGCAAGGACAGGTCCCTTCCCCAGCATTTT.

The chain has TRBV6-5 and TRBJ2-7; TRBD1 matches 10 bases. The CDR3 has 15 residues. The J segment lost 2 bases and the V segment lost 0 bases, leaving 1 base of the junction unmatched. Germline V gene lookup returns CDR1 MNHEY and CDR2 SVGAGI. CDR3 loop: CASSYSTGGPYEQYF. Written as DNA, the CDR3 is TGTGCCAGCAGTTACTCGACAGGGGGCCCCTACGAGCAGTACTTC.

At least ten counts were recorded for this clone. The rearrangement uses TRBV11-2 and TRBJ2-7, with TRBD1 identical over 9 bases. CDR3 size: 16 residues. Germline assignment: CDR1 SGHAT and CDR2 FQNNGV. With 4 bases clipped from V and 3 bases from J, the junction kept 10 bases outside the gene matches. The CDR3 DNA is TGTGCCAGCAGCTCGACCGGGACAGGGAATCGCTACGAGCAGTACTTC. Amino acids: CASSSTGTGNRYEQYF.

The CDR3 sequence: CASSQEKGAFGYEQYF. CDR3 DNA: TGTGCCAGCAGCCAAGAGAAGGGGGCCTTCGGTTACGAGCAGTACTTC. This chain uses TRBV3-1 (or the pseudogene TRBV3-2) with TRBJ2-7, with 7 bases that match TRBD1. Germline CDR1 reads LGHDT; CDR2 reads YNNKEL (reference sequence). With V trimmed by 0 bases and J by 4 bases, 9 bases remained unmatched. The CDR3 is made up of 16 amino acids.

To note about this clone: This specimen includes other DNA sequences encoding the same CDR3. The V call is TRBV12-3 or TRBV12-4, the J call TRBJ1-1; D call uncertain. The CDR3 extends over 12 amino acids. Trimming left V 2 bases short and J 2 bases short, with 3 bases between. The CDR3 here is CASSLLNTEAFF. CDR3 nucleotides: TGTGCCAGCAGTTTACTTAACACTGAAGCTTTCTTT.

The V gene is TRBV2, the J gene TRBJ2-1; D is unresolved. The germline CDR1 and CDR2 sequences are SNHLY and FYNNEI. V was clipped by 7 bases and J by 4 bases, with 11 bases between them. The CDR3 has 13 residues. In DNA, the CDR3 is TGTGCCAGCAACCCTTGGGCTTACAATGAGCAGTTCTTC. It is translated as CASNPWAYNEQFF. Drawing the rest from reference TRBV2 and TRBJ2-1, the complete variable domain is EPEVTQTPSHQVTQMGQEVILRCVPISNHLYFYWYRQILGQKVEFLVSFYNNEISEKSEIFDDQFSVERPDGSNFTLKIRSTKLEDSAMYFCASNPWAYNEQFFGPGTRLTVL.

V usage is TRBV7-9 and J usage is TRBJ1-2; perhaps TRBD1 as D (6 bases). Trimming took 5 bases from V and 2 from J, leaving 12 bases between them. Germline-derived CDR1 and CDR2 are SEHNR and FQNEAQ (reference sequence). The CDR3 length is 14 residues. The CDR3 is CASSPRTGNYGYTF. The DNA for the CDR3 is TGTGCCAGCAGCCCACGAACAGGGAACTATGGCTACACCTTC. Combining the CDR3 with reference TRBV7-9 and TRBJ1-2 gives the whole variable domain DTGVSQNPRHKITKRGQNVTFRCDPISEHNRLYWYRQTLGQGPEFLTYFQNEAQLEKSRLLSDRFSAERPKGSFSTLEIQRTEQGDSAMYLCASSPRTGNYGYTFGSGTRLTVV.

The rearrangement joins TRBV19 to TRBJ1-2, with a tentative D call TRBD1 (5 bases). The germline gives CDR1 LNHDA, CDR2 SQIVND (reference sequence). V lost 3 bases and J 2 bases, leaving 13 bases between the germline ends. The CDR3 consists of 15 residues. CDR3 residues: CASSMGGRENYGYTF. CDR3 in DNA: TGTGCCAGTAGTATGGGGGGTAGGGAGAACTATGGCTACACCTTC.

V is TRBV6-4 and J is TRBJ1-4; D is undetermined. The CDR3 has 16 residues. The germline CDR1 and CDR2 sequences are MRHNA and SNTAGT. Trimming removed 8 bases from V and 1 base from J, with 17 bases in between. CDR3 sequence (DNA): TGTGCCAGCCGCCGGGGTTCAAGGCAAACTAATGAAAAACTGTTTTTT. Protein sequence: CASRRGSRQTNEKLFF.

The DNA of the CDR3 is TGTGCCACCCGGCCGTGGGGCCCAAGCTCTGGAAACACCATATATTTT. It specifies CATRPWGPSSGNTIYF. The genes are TRBV15 and TRBJ1-3, with D tentatively TRBD1 (5 bases). V shed 8 bases and J shed 0 bases, with 17 bases lying between them. Germline V gives CDR1 LNHNV, CDR2 YYDKDF (reference sequence). CDR3 length: 16 amino acids. The variable domain in full, with the rest retrieved from reference TRBV15 and TRBJ1-3, is DAMVIQNPRYQVTQFGKPVTLSCSQTLNHNVMYWYQQKSSQAPKLLFHYYDKDFNNEADTPDNFQSRRPNTSFCFLDIRSPGLGDTAMYLCATRPWGPSSGNTIYFGEGSWLTVV.

The CDR3 loop is CASSQGPNTEAFF. The CDR3 DNA follows: TGTGCCAGCAGCCAGGGGCCTAACACTGAAGCTTTCTTT. The chain combines TRBV5-6 with TRBJ1-1, with a possible D match to TRBD1 (6 bases). V gave up 4 bases and J gave up 2 bases, with 9 bases separating them. The CDR3 is 13 residues long. CDR1 SGHDT and CDR2 YYEEEE come from the germline V gene.

The gene calls are TRBV30 and TRBJ2-3; a possible D gene is TRBD2 (5 bases). CDR1 is GTSNPN and CDR2 is SVGIG in the germline V gene (reference sequence). V lost 0 bases and J lost 8, with 9 bases in between. The CDR3 totals 12 residues. This chain's CDR3 is CAWSVSGSTQYF. DNA of the CDR3: TGTGCCTGGAGTGTATCTGGGAGTACGCAGTATTTT.

The chain uses TRBV2 and TRBJ1-2; D might be TRBD1 (5 bases). The germline V and J ends were trimmed by 6 bases and 4 bases, with 21 bases remaining between them. The CDR3 extends over 16 amino acids. Germline assignment: CDR1 SNHLY and CDR2 FYNNEI. In nucleotides, the CDR3 is TGTGCCAGCAGCCTAAGGGAACAGGAAGCCTCCTATGGCTACACCTTC. Its protein product is CASSLREQEASYGYTF.

This clone appeared once. The chain combines TRBV27 with TRBJ2-5, with D possibly being TRBD2 (6 bases). This CDR3 has 12 residues. CDR1 and CDR2 (germline): MNHEY, SMNVEV (reference sequence). The V and J ends lost 6 bases and 5 bases respectively, with 10 bases between them. The CDR3, as DNA: TGTGCCAGCAGGAGGGCGGGGGAGACCCAGTACTTC. Protein: CASRRAGETQYF.

V and J are TRBV12-3 or TRBV12-4 and TRBJ1-2; D remains unclear. The V end was cut by 4 bases, the J end by 2 bases, with 5 bases between. There are 12 residues in the CDR3. The CDR3 spells CASSYGNYGYTF. The CDR3 DNA reads TGTGCCAGCAGTTACGGGAACTATGGCTACACCTTC.

The chain recombines TRBV5-1 with TRBJ2-1, with 8 positions matching TRBD2. Germline V CDR1 and CDR2: SGHRS, YFSETQ. The CDR3 contains 16 residues. The trim removed 1 base at V and 10 bases at J, leaving 13 bases unmatched. The chain's CDR3 is CASSLWGGTSLEEQFF. The CDR3 coding sequence is TGCGCCAGCAGCTTGTGGGGAGGGACTAGTTTGGAAGAGCAGTTCTTC.

The chain's CDR3 is CASSPRGRNTEAFF. Here the CDR3 DNA reads TGTGCCAGCAGCCCCAGGGGCAGGAACACTGAAGCTTTCTTT. The chain has TRBV6-6 and TRBJ1-1, with D possibly being TRBD1 (6 bases). The V gene's germline CDR1 is MNHNY and CDR2 SVGAGI (reference sequence). CDR3 length: 14 amino acids. V was clipped by 6 bases and J by 1 base, with 12 bases between them.